This T cell receptor beta chain was found in a study of blood T cell repertoires in COVID-19 (dated by TCRdb to about 2020). In the study overall: The collaborator samples originated in the United States, Italy and Spain and spanned the acute and convalescent phases of COVID-19. The dataset comprised deeply sampled blood TCRbeta repertoires from subjects exposed to, actively infected with, or recovered from COVID-19. Samples were obtained from the ongoing ImmuneRACE study (first 160 participants) and from approximately 1,200 subjects provided by 6 global collaborators. The repertoires were released in a freely available public database intended as a resource for research on the immune response to SARS-CoV-2. The material from the prospective study consisted of cDNA or gDNA derived from T cells, B-cell-depleted T cells, or PBMCs. Nearly every sample came with metadata listing a de-identified subject ID, COVID-19 status, age in years and sex. HLA class I and class II types, where available, came from metadata supplied by the sample provider rather than from assay-based typing.

TCRbeta CDR3 regions were amplified from genomic DNA by means of the immunoSEQ Assay, a bias-controlled multiplex PCR. In the source study's methods: Nucleated cell counts per sample were estimated from amplification of reference gene primers within the assay. Sequence reads were collapsed and filtered to measure the absolute abundance of every unique TCRbeta CDR3 rearrangement. For each sample, productive Simpson clonality was calculated as the square root of Simpson's diversity index over productive rearrangements. Held by TCRdb, this immuneACCESS table contains in-frame sequences only and omits some clones. Under half of the omission traces to an unresolved V gene where checked; the cause of the rest is unknown. V, J and clone size derive from that table, while D and trimming were established from the DNA sequence. Counted in this sample were tens of thousands of clones; roughly 80% of them appeared once. The biggest ten clones account for about 3.2% of the sample.

One collaborating source in Seattle enrolled patients during active infection and followed them longitudinally through the course of disease. Each collaborating institution followed its own protocols to collect whole blood in K2EDTA tubes. For TCRbeta analysis, collaborator samples were shipped as frozen whole blood, as isolated PBMCs, or as DNA extracted from either sample type. As encoded in the germline V gene (reference sequence), CDR1 is SEHNR while CDR2 is FQNEAQ. After removal of 5 bases from V and 3 bases from J, the junction retains 8 bases not matched to a gene. The CDR3 numbers 15 residues from cysteine through phenylalanine. The kept DNA is CDR3 alone, 45 bases in frame from the first base. The paper's findings and limits, for the study overall: Clinical and demographic metadata were provided uncurated, with the amount varying by source and participant.

This clone was seen just once. Its cognate antigen has yet to be identified. Base qualities are not provided; no much larger clone lies one nucleotide away. This TCR derives from a man aged 65 to 85 with COVID-19, enrolled during active disease. Recombination connected TRBV7-9 to TRBJ1-1, with TRBD1 identical over 8 junction bases. Sequences were obtained from peripheral blood. The bases are TGTGCCAGCAGCAACGCAGACAGGGGCTACACTGAAGCTTTCTTT. It translates to CASSNADRGYTEAFF.